This T cell receptor beta chain comes out of a study of regulatory dendritic cells for organ transplantation. Memory T cells were CD45RO+, naive were CD45RA+, sorted by FACS. Germline lookup yields CDR1 MDHEN and CDR2 SYDVKM. The V end was cut by 5 bases, the J end by 6 bases, with 20 bases between. The CDR3 spans 15 residues. Repertoires were generated with immunoSEQ multiplex PCR, while TCRdb's copy carries only in-frame clones and drops some. Of 11,000 or so clones in the sample, 65% to 85% were seen once. The rearrangement links TRBV28 to TRBJ2-7; possible D gene TRBD1, 6 bases. The sequenced sample consisted of memory CD8+ T cells from blood. As to subset: CD45RO+ memory T cells. This TCR was recovered from a human donor in good health. The CDR3 region is CASSLGTTHSGEQYF. The CDR3 region has the DNA TGTGCCAGCAGTCTCGGGACAACGCACTCAGGCGAGCAGTACTTC.